Reported below is one T cell receptor beta chain. This record belongs to a study of blood T cell repertoires in COVID-19. Study details: Samples of COVID-19 (acute and convalescent) were obtained from the United States, Italy and Spain. Sources were T cells, B-cell-depleted T cells, or PBMCs; the material itself was cDNA or gDNA.

Trimming shortened V by 2 bases and J by 4 bases, and 11 bases separated the two germline ends. The germline V gene has CDR1 LGHNA and CDR2 YSLEER. This CDR3 is built from 14 residues. In the original workflow: Scientists estimated how many nucleated cells there were by amplifying reference gene primers. The assay was immunoSEQ multiplex PCR, and TCRdb's table has in-frame clones only and misses some. V and J calls and clone size are copied from that table; D and trimming were computed from the DNA. The sample carries some 120,000 clones, 70% to 90% recorded once. This chain connects TRBV4-3 to TRBJ1-2; D possibly corresponds to TRBD1 (6 bases). This receptor was taken from a man aged 25 to 45 with acute or convalescent COVID-19. Sequencing was performed on peripheral blood. CDR3 region: CASSQRGGVYGYTF. CDR3 nucleotides: TGCGCCAGCAGCCAAAGAGGGGGTGTCTATGGCTACACCTTC.